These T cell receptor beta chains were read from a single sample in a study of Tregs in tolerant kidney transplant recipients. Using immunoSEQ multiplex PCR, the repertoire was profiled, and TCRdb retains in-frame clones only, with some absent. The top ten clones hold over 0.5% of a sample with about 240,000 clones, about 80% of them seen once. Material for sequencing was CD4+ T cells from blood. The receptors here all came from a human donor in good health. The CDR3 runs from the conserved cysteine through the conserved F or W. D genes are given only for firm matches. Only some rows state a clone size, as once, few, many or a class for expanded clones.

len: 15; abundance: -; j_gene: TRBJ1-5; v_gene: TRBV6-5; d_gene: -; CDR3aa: CASSYSRAGALPQHF; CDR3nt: TGTGCCAGCAGTTACTCGCGGGCGGGAGCTCTTCCCCAGCATTTT
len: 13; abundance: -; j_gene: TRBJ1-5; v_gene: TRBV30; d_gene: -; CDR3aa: CAWSAGTNQPQHF; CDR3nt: TGTGCCTGGAGTGCAGGGACGAATCAGCCCCAGCATTTT
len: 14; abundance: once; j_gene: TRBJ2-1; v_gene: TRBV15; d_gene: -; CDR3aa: CATSRDRRGNEQFF; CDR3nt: TGTGCCACCAGCAGAGATCGTAGGGGTAATGAGCAGTTCTTC
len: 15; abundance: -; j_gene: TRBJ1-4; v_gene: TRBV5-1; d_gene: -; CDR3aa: CASGAVGTVNEKLFF; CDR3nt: TGCGCCAGCGGCGCGGTGGGGACCGTTAATGAAAAACTGTTTTTT
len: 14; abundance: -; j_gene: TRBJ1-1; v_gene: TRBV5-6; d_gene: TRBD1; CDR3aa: CASSPGQMKVEAFF; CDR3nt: TGTGCCAGCAGCCCGGGACAGATGAAAGTTGAAGCTTTCTTT
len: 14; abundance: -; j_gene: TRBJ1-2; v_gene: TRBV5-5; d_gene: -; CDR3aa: CASSLATSNYGYTF; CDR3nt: TGTGCCAGCAGCTTGGCCACGTCTAACTATGGCTACACCTTC
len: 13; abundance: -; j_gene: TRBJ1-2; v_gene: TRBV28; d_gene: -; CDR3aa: CASSLAGRYGYTF; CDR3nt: TGTGCCAGCAGTTTGGCAGGCCGCTATGGCTACACCTTC
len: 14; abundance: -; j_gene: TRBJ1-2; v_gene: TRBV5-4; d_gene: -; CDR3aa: CASSPSGRNYGYTF; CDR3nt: TGTGCCAGCAGCCCCTCCGGCAGGAACTATGGCTACACCTTC
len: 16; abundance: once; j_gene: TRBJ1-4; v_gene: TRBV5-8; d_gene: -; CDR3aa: CASSLWPEGPKEKLFF; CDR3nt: TGTGCCAGCAGCCTTTGGCCGGAGGGACCGAAGGAAAAACTGTTTTTT
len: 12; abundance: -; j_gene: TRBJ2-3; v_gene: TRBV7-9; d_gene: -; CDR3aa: CASSPTRDTQYF; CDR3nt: TGTGCCAGCAGCCCGACCCGGGATACGCAGTATTTT
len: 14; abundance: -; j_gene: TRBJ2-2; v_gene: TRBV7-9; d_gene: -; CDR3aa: CASSLRGFGGELFF; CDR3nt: TGTGCCAGCAGCTTACGAGGTTTTGGCGGGGAGCTGTTTTTT